The 15 T cell receptor beta chains below were found in one sample sequenced in a study of blood T cells in healthy people across ages. Through a sample-barcoded 5' primer and a J-beta primer mix, a second PCR was run for roughly 6 to 11 cycles. In TCRdb, the 5' RACE reads were re-called with MiXCR into one record per CDR3 protein. Here the sample spans over 550,000 distinct CDR3 sequences, approximately 30% being singletons. Specimen: blood. These receptors came from a woman of 80 years or more in good health.

The chain joins TRBV6-1 to TRBJ2-5, with 8 bases fitting TRBD1. The length of the CDR3 is 14 residues. CDR1 is MNHNS and CDR2 is SASEGT in the germline V gene. J lost 5 bases, V lost 10 bases, and 12 bases had no gene match. The CDR3 protein is CAIRSETGEETQYF. The CDR3 nucleotides read TGTGCCATCAGATCCGAGACAGGGGAGGAGACCCAGTACTTC.

This clonotype was observed a few times. Just one base apart from a much larger clone, this may be a read error. CDR3 sequence: CSAAGIQGAHEQYF. CDR3 DNA sequence: TGCAGTGCCGCAGGCATACAGGGGGCGCACGAGCAGTACTTC. This chain connects TRBV20-1 to TRBJ2-7, with TRBD1 matching 9 bases. The CDR3 is made up of 14 amino acids. Germline V gene lookup returns CDR1 DFQATT and CDR2 SNEGSKA (reference sequence). With V trimmed by 6 bases and J by 5 bases, 11 bases remained unmatched.

A remark on this clonotype: One base away lies a much larger clone, so this may be a sequencing read error. The chain links TRBV9 to TRBJ1-2, with TRBD1 matching 7 bases. The CDR3 contains 13 residues. Unmatched junction bases numbered 5, after V lost 0 bases and J lost 9 bases. Germline CDR1 is SGDLS and CDR2 is YYNGEE. The CDR3 region is CASSVARGQSYTF. The CDR3 DNA follows: TGTGCCAGCAGCGTAGCGAGGGGGCAGAGCTACACCTTC.

This chain links TRBV6-1 with TRBJ2-3, with TRBD2 matching over 10 bases. J was trimmed by 3 bases and V by 0 bases; bases with no gene match: 9. CDR1 is MNHNS and CDR2 is SASEGT in the germline V gene. The CDR3 loop spans 18 amino acids. CDR3 region: CASSEAVSGGIWTDTQYF. CDR3 in DNA: TGTGCCAGCAGTGAAGCCGTTAGCGGGGGGATCTGGACAGATACGCAGTATTTT.

This clonotype was found many times. V usage is TRBV5-1 and J usage is TRBJ2-7; no definite D call. From germline, CDR1 is SGHRS and CDR2 YFSETQ. V was cut by 0 bases and J by 6 bases, with 7 bases left in between. This CDR3 comprises 12 residues. For the CDR3, the DNA is TGCGCCAGCAGCTTGGCCGTCGGCGAGCAGTACTTC. Its protein product is CASSLAVGEQYF.

In regard to this clonotype: One end of the junction is discordant with germline, which a read error may explain. The CDR3 nucleotides read TGTACCAGCAGCGTAGGACAGGGGGCTGGATATGGCTACACCTTC. Its protein is CTSSVGQGAGYGYTF. J is TRBJ1-2 and V is TRBV9; 11 bases fit TRBD1. This CDR3 has 15 amino acids. CDR1 is SGDLS, CDR2 YYNGEE, per germline.

This clonotype was picked up many times. The chain recombines TRBV5-1 with TRBJ2-5, with D uncertain. The V and J ends lost 0 bases and 5 bases respectively, with 11 bases between them. In germline, CDR1 is SGHRS, CDR2 YFSETQ. The CDR3 has 14 residues. CDR3 sequence: CASSLVSSGETQYF. The CDR3, as DNA: TGCGCCAGCAGCTTGGTCTCTTCCGGGGAGACCCAGTACTTC. The variable domain in full, completed from reference TRBV5-1 and TRBJ2-5, reads KAGVTQTPRYLIKTRGQQVTLSCSPISGHRSVSWYQQTPGQGLQFLFEYFSETQRNKGNFPGRFSGRQFSNSRSEMNVSTLELGDSALYLCASSLVSSGETQYFGPGTRLLVL.

About this clonotype itself: A much larger clone sits a single nucleotide away, making a read error possible. CDR3 residues: CACSVEARPETQYF. In nucleotides, the CDR3 is TGTGCCTGCAGCGTAGAGGCTCGCCCCGAGACCCAGTACTTC. This sequence joins TRBV9 and TRBJ2-5; D call uncertain. CDR3 length equals 14 residues. CDR1 SGDLS and CDR2 YYNGEE come from the germline V gene. The full variable domain, with the rest looked up from reference TRBV9 and TRBJ2-5, is DSGVTQTPKHLITATGQRVTLRCSPRSGDLSVYWYQQSLDQGLQFLIQYYNGEERAKGNILERFSAQQFPDLHSELNLSSLELGDSALYFCACSVEARPETQYFGPGTRLLVL.

This clonotype was counted at least ten times. This CDR3 is CASNLGGSGYTF. CDR3 sequence (DNA): TGTGCCAGCAACCTAGGGGGCAGTGGCTACACCTTC. The V gene is TRBV9, the J gene TRBJ1-2, with TRBD1 identical over 7 bases. J lost 7 bases, V lost 6 bases, and 6 bases had no gene match. The V gene's germline CDR1 is SGDLS and CDR2 YYNGEE. This CDR3 spans 12 amino acids.

The V and J genes are TRBV12-3 or TRBV12-4 and TRBJ2-5, with 15 bases matching TRBD2. The J call could be wrong; TRBJ2-7 is a better fit for the DNA end. This CDR3 is built from 19 residues. CDR3 DNA: TGTGCCAGCAGTCCCGGGGGGACTAGCGGGAGGACCTCCTCATACGAGCAGTACTTC. This encodes CASSPGGTSGRTSSYEQYF.

The table lists this clonotype with many counts. This chain connects TRBV6-5 to TRBJ1-1; 9 bases align to TRBD1. From germline, CDR1 is MNHEY and CDR2 SVGAGI. V lost 0 bases to trimming and J lost 6 bases; unmatched junction nucleotides: 8. This CDR3 region has 16 residues. CDR3 coding DNA: TGTGCCAGCAGTTACTCACGGGACAGGGCAATTCCTGAAGCTTTCTTT. This gives the protein CASSYSRDRAIPEAFF.

Ten or more counts support this clonotype. The gene calls are TRBV30 and TRBJ2-1, with 8 bases fitting TRBD1. There are 14 residues in the CDR3. Germline V CDR1 and CDR2: GTSNPN, SVGIG (reference sequence). V shed 4 bases and J 3 bases; nucleotides not matched to a gene: 5. For the CDR3, the DNA is TGTGCCTGGAAGCACAGGGGGAACTACAATGAGCAGTTCTTC. Residues: CAWKHRGNYNEQFF.

There are many counts of this clonotype. The genes are TRBV5-4 and TRBJ2-5, with 7 positions matching TRBD1. This CDR3 has 14 amino acids. V trimming: 1 base; J trimming: 3 bases; junction bases outside the gene matches: 3. Germline V gene lookup returns CDR1 SGHNT and CDR2 YYREEE (reference sequence). The CDR3 protein is CASSLKTGKETQYF. The DNA for the CDR3 is TGTGCCAGCAGCTTGAAGACAGGGAAAGAGACCCAGTACTTC.

The table lists this clonotype with many counts. The V call is TRBV6-1, the J call TRBJ1-2; the D gene is possibly TRBD1 (5 bases). From germline, CDR1 is MNHNS and CDR2 SASEGT. The V gene lost 3 bases and the J gene lost 8 bases, with 10 bases spanning the gap. This CDR3 contains 12 residues. CDR3 loop: CASSEGGVGYTF. The CDR3 nucleotides read TGTGCCAGCAGTGAGGGGGGGGTAGGCTACACCTTC.

A word on this clonotype: A much larger clone lies a single base off, so this may be a read error. V and J are TRBV28 and TRBJ2-4; no clear D gene. Judging by the DNA end, TRBJ2-7 fits better; the J call may be wrong. The CDR3 extends over 14 amino acids. The germline V gene has CDR1 MDHEN and CDR2 SYDVKM. CDR3 nucleotides: TGTGCCGGCAGTTTCCGCCTAGTAAGGGACGAGCAGTACTTC. It encodes CAGSFRLVRDEQYF.